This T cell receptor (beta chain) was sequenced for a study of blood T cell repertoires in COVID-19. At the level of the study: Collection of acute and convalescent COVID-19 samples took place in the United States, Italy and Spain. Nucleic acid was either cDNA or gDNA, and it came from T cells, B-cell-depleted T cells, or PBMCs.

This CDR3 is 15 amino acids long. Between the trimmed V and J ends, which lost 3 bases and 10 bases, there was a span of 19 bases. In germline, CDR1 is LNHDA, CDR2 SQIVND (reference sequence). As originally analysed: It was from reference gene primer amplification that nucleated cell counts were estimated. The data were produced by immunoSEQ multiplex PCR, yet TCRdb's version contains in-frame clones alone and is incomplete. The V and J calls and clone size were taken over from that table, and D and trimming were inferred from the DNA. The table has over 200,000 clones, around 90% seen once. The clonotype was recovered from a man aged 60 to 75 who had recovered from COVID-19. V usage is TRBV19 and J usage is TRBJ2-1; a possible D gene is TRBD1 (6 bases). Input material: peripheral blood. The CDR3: CASSMLRGWWGEQFF. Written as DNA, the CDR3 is TGTGCCAGTAGTATGCTCAGGGGTTGGTGGGGGGAGCAGTTCTTC.